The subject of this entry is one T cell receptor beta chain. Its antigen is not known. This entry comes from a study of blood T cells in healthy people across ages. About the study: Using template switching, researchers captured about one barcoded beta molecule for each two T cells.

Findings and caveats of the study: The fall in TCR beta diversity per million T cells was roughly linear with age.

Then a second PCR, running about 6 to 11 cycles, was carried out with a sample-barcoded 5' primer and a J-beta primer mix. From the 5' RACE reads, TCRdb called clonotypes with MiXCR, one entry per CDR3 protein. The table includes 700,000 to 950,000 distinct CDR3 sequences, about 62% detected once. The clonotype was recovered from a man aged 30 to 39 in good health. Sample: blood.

The CDR3 loop is CASSLGQGFREQYF. The DNA for the CDR3 is TGTGCCAGCAGCCTGGGACAGGGTTTTCGGGAGCAGTACTTC. The gene calls are TRBV5-5 and TRBJ2-7; 9 bases match TRBD1. This CDR3 region has 14 residues. Germline V CDR1 and CDR2: SGHKS, YYEKEE (reference sequence). V lost 4 bases and J lost 7; bases outside the gene matches: 9.